This T cell receptor (beta chain) derives from a study of T cell changes during pregnancy in multiple sclerosis. Only one count was recorded for this clone. The CDR3 is made up of 16 amino acids. V lost 2 bases and J lost 4; bases outside the gene matches: 10. CDR1 and CDR2 (germline): SNHLY, FYNNEI. Profiling relied on immunoSEQ multiplex PCR, and the TCRdb table lists in-frame clones only, not all of them. The sample holds about 39,000 clones; almost 95% are singletons and the top ten take 0.35%. The specimen was CD4+ T cells from peripheral blood mononuclear cells, collected after pregnancy. The sequence came from a female donor with multiple sclerosis, enrolled in a pregnancy study. The chain recombines TRBV2 with TRBJ1-2; 7 bases agree with TRBD1. CDR3 sequence (DNA): TGTGCCAGCAGTGAACGTCGACAGGGCAGAGGCTATGGCTACACCTTC. Translating gives CASSERRQGRGYGYTF.